This entry lists 30 T cell receptor beta chains sequenced from one sample in a study of T-cell reconstitution after alpha-beta-depleted transplantation in children (dated by TCRdb to 2015 to 2016). Receptors were amplified or captured by PCR. The reads were generated on an Illumina HiSeq 2500. To normalize quantification of the TCRbeta repertoire, the TCR libraries were built with molecular barcoding that relied on unique molecular identifiers. TCRdb's own reprocessing of the public reads used fastp at Q25 and MiXCR and kept productive beta chains. Entries that share a CDR3 protein sequence are merged under the most common genes and DNA. This sample holds about 980,000 distinct CDR3 sequences; about 29% were observed only once. The top ten hold more than 25% of the sample. What this sample's treatment or condition label stands for: allogeneic hematopoietic cell transplantation with graft depleted of TCRalphabeta T cells and CD19 B cells.

The sequenced sample was PBMCs, mostly from graft donor cells, obtained 360 days after TCRalphabeta/CD19-depleted stem cell transplant. These TCRs come from a boy younger than two who had a stem cell transplant for SCID, so the T cells may come from the graft donor.

The chain recombines TRBV5-6 with TRBJ2-7; 9 bases are shared with TRBD1. CDR3 length equals 15 residues. Germline V gives CDR1 SGHDT, CDR2 YYEEEE. V shed 2 bases, J shed 2 bases, and the junction held 5 bases outside the gene matches. CDR3 coding DNA: TGTGCCAGCAGCTTTTCGGGACAGGGTACCTACGAGCAGTACTTC. It translates to CASSFSGQGTYEQYF.

CDR3 DNA sequence: TGTGCCACCAGCAGAGAGGCGCGGTTCAATCAGCCCCAGCATTTT. Residues: CATSREARFNQPQHF. The chain combines TRBV15 with TRBJ1-5; D uncertain. The CDR3 spans 15 residues. Trimming removed 0 bases at V and 3 bases at J, with 9 bases between. Germline CDR1 reads LNHNV; CDR2 reads YYDKDF (reference sequence).

Here the CDR3 DNA reads TGTGCCAGCAGCTTGGACTGGGCGGGTTGGACTGAAGCTTTCTTT. Protein product: CASSLDWAGWTEAFF. V is TRBV5-5 and J is TRBJ1-1; D call uncertain. V was shortened by 0 bases and J by 5 bases, with 14 bases between the two germline ends. Germline loops: CDR1 SGHKS, CDR2 YYEKEE (reference sequence). This CDR3 contains 15 residues.

The chain uses TRBV11-2 and TRBJ2-1, with D perhaps TRBD1 or TRBD2 (5 bases each). The V end was cut by 0 bases, the J end by 6 bases, with 18 bases between. The CDR3 has 17 residues. Germline-derived CDR1 and CDR2 are SGHAT and FQNNGV. CDR3 DNA: TGTGCCAGCAGCTTAGACCCGGGACGCTTGATTGGCAATGAGCAGTTCTTC. It yields the protein CASSLDPGRLIGNEQFF.

The J gene is TRBJ2-1, the V gene TRBV24-1; 9 nucleotides agree with TRBD1. The CDR3 runs to 15 residues. The germline V gene encodes CDR1 KGHDR and CDR2 SFDVKD. V was pared by 5 bases and J by 7 bases, with 8 bases of the junction left unmatched. The CDR3 DNA sequence: TGTGCCACCAGTGCAGGGACAGGGACTCCGAATGAGCAGTTCTTC. Its translation is CATSAGTGTPNEQFF.

The J gene is TRBJ2-2, the V gene TRBV6-2 or TRBV6-3; 9 bases are a match to TRBD1. This CDR3 is built from 14 residues. Germline CDR1 is MNHEY and CDR2 is SVGEGT. Trimming at V came to 2 bases and at J to 6 bases, leaving 1 base not matched to a gene. The CDR3: CASSYGTGPGELFF. In DNA form, the CDR3 reads TGTGCCAGCAGTTACGGGACAGGGCCCGGGGAGCTGTTTTTT.

This clonotype was detected a few times. This chain joins TRBV27 and TRBJ2-1; D is unresolved. V was clipped by 0 bases and J by 6 bases, with 9 bases between them. CDR3 length: 14 residues. Germline CDR1 reads MNHEY; CDR2 reads SMNVEV (reference sequence). The CDR3 coding sequence is TGTGCCAGCAGTTTATCGGCGCTCCTCAATGAGCAGTTCTTC. Protein sequence: CASSLSALLNEQFF.

This clonotype occurred a few times. The chain combines TRBV7-2 with TRBJ2-1; 9 bases match TRBD1. The germline V gene has CDR1 SGHTA and CDR2 FQGNSA. CDR3 length equals 16 residues. The V segment lost 6 bases and the J segment 7 bases; nucleotides outside the gene matches: 13. CDR3 in amino acids: CASRHYRDRVFNEQFF. DNA for the CDR3: TGTGCCAGCAGACATTACCGGGACAGGGTATTTAATGAGCAGTTCTTC.

As to this clonotype: This may be a read error: a much more frequent sequence differs by one nucleotide. The chain is built from TRBV6-1 and TRBJ1-1; D is perhaps TRBD1 (6 bases). The CDR3 is 13 residues long. CDR1 is MNHNS, CDR2 SASEGT, per germline. The CDR3 is CATSQGFVTEAFF. The DNA for the CDR3 is TGTGCCACCAGTCAGGGGTTTGTTACTGAAGCTTTCTTT.

This clonotype was observed a few times. The gene calls are TRBV5-1 and TRBJ1-1, with D hard to call. V gave up 0 bases and J gave up 3 bases, with 12 bases separating them. The length of the CDR3 is 15 residues. Germline V gives CDR1 SGHRS, CDR2 YFSETQ. CDR3 sequence: CASSLAVGLDTEAFF. CDR3 nucleotides: TGCGCCAGCAGCTTGGCCGTGGGCTTGGACACTGAAGCTTTCTTT.

The chain has TRBV10-3 and TRBJ2-5; 13 bases fit TRBD2. Germline V gene lookup returns CDR1 ENHRY and CDR2 SYGVKD. The CDR3 totals 16 residues. J was trimmed by 4 bases and V by 3 bases; bases with no gene match: 5. CDR3 DNA: TGTGCCATCAGTGACAGGACTAGCGGGGGAGGAGAGACCCAGTACTTC. The encoded protein is CAISDRTSGGGETQYF.

V is TRBV7-2 and J is TRBJ2-1; 11 bases map to TRBD2. V gave up 5 bases and J gave up 4 bases; unmatched junction bases: 7. This CDR3 spans 16 amino acids. Germline V CDR1 and CDR2: SGHTA, FQGNSA. Here the CDR3 DNA reads TGTGCCAGCAGCACCTGGACTAGCGGGCTTTACAATGAGCAGTTCTTC. Translating it yields CASSTWTSGLYNEQFF.

The chain recombines TRBV6-2 or TRBV6-3 with TRBJ2-2; D unclear. This CDR3 region has 13 residues. Germline CDR1 MNHEY, CDR2 SVGEGT. V lost 6 bases and J 6 bases, leaving 11 bases between the germline ends. The CDR3 DNA sequence: TGTGCCAGCAGAACACCGAGAGCCGGGGAGCTGTTTTTT. This translates into CASRTPRAGELFF.

This clonotype was counted between two and nine times. This rearrangement joins TRBV29-1 to TRBJ2-1; D call uncertain. The CDR3 length is 11 residues. Trimming took 4 bases from V and 8 from J, leaving 9 bases between them. The germline V gene has CDR1 SQVTM and CDR2 ANQGSEA. The CDR3, as DNA: TGCAGCGTTGGGAGTACAGATGAGCAGTTCTTC. Translating it yields CSVGSTDEQFF.

V usage is TRBV28 and J usage is TRBJ2-1; the D is unclear. V dropped 6 bases and J dropped 9 bases, with 9 bases sitting between them. This CDR3 comprises 11 residues. The germline gives CDR1 MDHEN, CDR2 SYDVKM. The CDR3 is CASRGRAEQFF. DNA for the CDR3: TGTGCCAGCAGGGGTCGGGCTGAGCAGTTCTTC.

The chain links TRBV25-1 to TRBJ2-5; D may correspond to TRBD1 or TRBD2 (5 bases each). The ends were cut back, 1 base at V and 5 bases at J, with 14 bases in the middle. Germline values: CDR1 MGHDK, CDR2 SYGVNS. CDR3 length equals 15 residues. The CDR3 region is CASSESHWGLETQYF. CDR3 in DNA: TGTGCCAGCAGTGAATCCCATTGGGGGTTGGAGACCCAGTACTTC. Looking up the rest from reference TRBV25-1 and TRBJ2-5 gives the full variable domain: EADIYQTPRYLVIGTGKKITLECSQTMGHDKMYWYQQDPGMELHLIHYSYGVNSTEKGDLSSESTVSRIRTEHFPLTLESARPSHTSQYLCASSESHWGLETQYFGPGTRLLVL.

This clonotype has only a few counts. This chain uses TRBV20-1 with TRBJ2-3, with TRBD2 identical over 14 bases. V lost 3 bases, J lost 4 bases, and 15 bases stayed unmatched. The CDR3 is made up of 19 amino acids. Germline CDR1 and CDR2: DFQATT and SNEGSKA (reference sequence). CDR3 in amino acids: CSARPGLAGDHLRADTQYF. The CDR3, as DNA: TGCAGTGCTAGGCCGGGACTAGCGGGGGACCACCTTAGGGCAGATACGCAGTATTTT.

This clonotype was found a few times. CDR3 coding DNA: TGTGCCAGCAGCCCGGGGACAGGGAGTCCCATTCAGTACTTC. This encodes CASSPGTGSPIQYF. The chain employs TRBV12-3 or TRBV12-4 and TRBJ2-4; 9 bases map to TRBD1. Trimming took 6 bases from V and 9 from J; bases not matched to a gene: 9. This CDR3 region has 14 residues.

The rearrangement links TRBV4-3 to TRBJ2-7; no reliable D call. This CDR3 has 13 amino acids. Germline values: CDR1 LGHNA, CDR2 YSLEER. Trimming cost V 1 base and J 3 bases, with 7 bases left between them. Here the CDR3 DNA reads TGCGCCAGCAGCCAAGTTAGGTTCTACGAGCAGTACTTC. This gives the protein CASSQVRFYEQYF.

CDR3 region: CASSFTWWGRAYEQYF. The CDR3, as DNA: TGTGCCAGCAGTTTCACCTGGTGGGGCAGGGCCTACGAGCAGTACTTC. The gene calls are TRBV28 and TRBJ2-7; possible D gene TRBD1, 5 bases. The CDR3 is made up of 16 amino acids. Between the trimmed V and J ends, which lost 3 bases and 2 bases, there was a span of 17 bases. Germline CDR1 reads MDHEN; CDR2 reads SYDVKM.

The rearrangement joins TRBV12-3 or TRBV12-4 to TRBJ2-3, with 8 bases fitting TRBD2. This CDR3 contains 12 residues. Trimming took 6 bases from V and 6 from J; bases not matched to a gene: 2. The CDR3 is CASRGTRDTQYF. CDR3 coding DNA: TGTGCCAGCAGGGGGACTAGGGATACGCAGTATTTT.

This clonotype was observed a handful of times. This chain joins TRBV4-1 and TRBJ2-1; 9 bases line up with TRBD2. The germline gives CDR1 MGHRA, CDR2 YSYEKL. There are 16 residues in the CDR3. V shed 4 bases, J shed 5 bases, and the junction held 9 bases outside the gene matches. The CDR3 nucleotides read TGCGCCAGCAGCCCCCAGCAGCGGGGGGTAAACAATGAGCAGTTCTTC. As protein: CASSPQQRGVNNEQFF.

This clonotype was seen a handful of times. The rearrangement links TRBV12-3 or TRBV12-4 to TRBJ1-1; D call uncertain. With 1 base removed from V and 3 bases from J, the gap between germline ends came to 9 bases. CDR3 size: 14 residues. The CDR3 region has the DNA TGTGCCAGCAGTTTAGGGCAGCGGGACACTGAAGCTTTCTTT. It yields the protein CASSLGQRDTEAFF.

This clonotype was seen many times. The chain carries TRBV20-1 and TRBJ2-2, with D unclear. Trimming stripped 3 bases from V and 4 bases from J, with 9 bases between. This CDR3 region has 13 residues. CDR1 and CDR2 from the germline V gene are DFQATT and SNEGSKA (reference sequence). Here the CDR3 DNA reads TGCAGTGCTAGGCATCGGGTCACCGGGGAGCTGTTTTTT. Translated, it gives CSARHRVTGELFF.

V usage is TRBV21-1 and J usage is TRBJ2-5; the table's TRBD1 call for D was not verified on the DNA. TRBV21-1 is noted as a pseudogene. CDR3 size: 18 residues. The CDR3 DNA reads TGTGCCAGCAGCAAATCCCCCGGGCCGGGGAAAGTCGGAGAGACCCAGTACTTC. Amino acids: CASSKSPGPGKVGETQYF.

The chain joins TRBV5-1 to TRBJ2-1; D gene ambiguous. V lost 1 base and J 0 bases, leaving 8 bases between the germline ends. The germline CDR1 and CDR2 sequences are SGHRS and YFSETQ. The CDR3 has 15 residues. DNA of the CDR3: TGCGCCAGCAGCTTGTTCCTAAGCTCCTACAATGAGCAGTTCTTC. Translation gives CASSLFLSSYNEQFF.

The chain links TRBV13 to TRBJ1-1; possibly TRBD1 for D (6 bases). The CDR3 is 18 residues long. Per germline, CDR1 PRHDT and CDR2 FYEKMQ (reference sequence). V lost 5 bases and J 2 bases, leaving 24 bases between the germline ends. The CDR3 sequence: CASSRSRGTLTRNTEAFF. The CDR3 bases are TGTGCCAGCAGCCGATCTAGGGGGACGTTAACCCGTAACACTGAAGCTTTCTTT.

This clonotype was observed a few times. CDR3 protein: CASSQAAFYSGENTDTQYF. Written as DNA, the CDR3 is TGTGCCAGCAGCCAAGCTGCCTTCTATAGCGGGGAGAACACAGATACGCAGTATTTT. V usage is TRBV4-2 and J usage is TRBJ2-3; 8 bases agree with TRBD2. Losses at the gene ends were 1 base for V and 2 bases for J; bases not matched to a gene: 14. The CDR3 contains 19 residues. Per the germline V gene, CDR1 is LGHNA and CDR2 is YNFKEQ.

V and J are TRBV6-2 or TRBV6-3 and TRBJ2-1; possible D gene TRBD1, 6 bases. The ends were cut back, 4 bases at V and 2 bases at J, with 18 bases in the middle. The CDR3 extends over 17 amino acids. The germline CDR1 and CDR2 sequences are MNHEY and SVGEGT. Written as DNA, the CDR3 is TGTGCCAGCAGTTCCCTCACAGGGCGCCTACCCTACAATGAGCAGTTCTTC. Translating gives CASSSLTGRLPYNEQFF.

V gene TRBV12-3 or TRBV12-4 combines with J gene TRBJ1-4, with 7 positions matching TRBD1. This CDR3 has 17 residues. V shed 3 bases and J 1 base; nucleotides not matched to a gene: 8. Here the CDR3 DNA reads TGTGCCAGCAGTTTCTCGACAGGGAGCAGAACTAATGAAAAACTGTTTTTT. Its translation is CASSFSTGSRTNEKLFF.